This T cell receptor (beta chain) originates from a study of regulatory T cells in long-lasting Graves disease. Whole-study context: Less than 3 months of antithyroid drugs had been taken by newly diagnosed Graves' patients.

Regarding time point: newly diagnosed GD, antithyroid drugs for less than 3 months. PBMC RNA was the source of the TCR library. Construction of the TCR beta libraries employed iRepertoire HTBI primers in conjunction with Arm-PCR of CDR3 regions. TCRdb redid the calling of the multiplex PCR reads with MiXCR, one entry per CDR3 protein. The repertoire has around 480,000 distinct CDR3 sequences, about 16% of them found once; the top ten carry more than 20%. This clonotype was recorded once. A further study also used this sample, focusing on T cells in Graves' hyperthyroidism and ophthalmopathy. That source adds: Most thyroid-expanded clonotypes above 0.001 were also found in blood.

The starting material was peripheral blood mononuclear cells (PBMCs), obtained at new diagnosis, from a patient treated with antithyroid drugs. This clonotype was obtained from a woman in her forties or fifties with Graves disease.

CDR3 in amino acids: CASSPVRTNGRVGYQPQHF. The DNA of the CDR3 is TGTGCCAGCTCACCTGTCAGGACGAATGGAAGGGTGGGGTATCAGCCCCAGCATTTT. The rearrangement joins TRBV18 to TRBJ1-5; no reliable D call. CDR3 length: 19 amino acids. V lost 3 bases, J lost 5 bases, and 26 bases lay in between. Germline loops: CDR1 KGHSH, CDR2 LQKENI.